The 31 T cell receptor beta chains reported below all come from one sample, sequenced in a study of blood T cells in healthy people across ages. Sample-barcoded 5' priming and a J-beta primer mix drove a second PCR of about 7 to 12 cycles. TCRdb reprocessed the 5' RACE reads via MiXCR and lists one record per CDR3 protein. The top ten hold approximately 0.75% of the sample, which has 800,000 to 1,300,000 distinct CDR3 sequences, around 25% seen once. These data were likewise used in another study, on T cells of mothers and their children.

Input material: blood. The receptors shown here come from a girl aged 2 to 9 in good health.

The chain joins TRBV28 to TRBJ2-5; D might be TRBD1 (6 bases). The J call is uncertain, as TRBJ2-7 better fits the DNA end. The germline gives CDR1 MDHEN, CDR2 SYDVKM. This CDR3 contains 15 residues. CDR3 loop: CASSPGQPGLYEQYF. In DNA form, the CDR3 reads TGTGCCAGCAGTCCCGGACAGCCGGGGCTCTACGAGCAGTACTTC.

This clonotype appeared a few times. The chain has TRBV12-3 or TRBV12-4 and TRBJ2-5; D possibly uses TRBD1 or TRBD2 (5 bases each). With the DNA end fitting TRBJ2-1 better, the J assignment may be wrong. This CDR3 spans 13 amino acids. The CDR3 sequence is CASSWGGWDEQFF. Written as DNA, the CDR3 is TGTGCCAGCAGTTGGGGCGGGTGGGATGAGCAGTTCTTC.

This clonotype occurred a few times. The chain couples TRBV12-3 or TRBV12-4 to TRBJ2-5; D might be TRBD1 or TRBD2, each matching 5 bases. The V and J ends lost 5 bases and 4 bases respectively, with 17 bases between them. The CDR3 totals 15 residues. The CDR3 DNA follows: TGTGCCAGCAGTCCCCGTCGGGGCCAAGTAGAGACCCAGTACTTC. Amino acids: CASSPRRGQVETQYF.

This clonotype occurred a few times. V and J are TRBV10-3 and TRBJ2-3, with 12 bases lining up with TRBD2. Germline trimming cut 4 bases from V and 3 bases from J; bases unmatched to any gene: 5. This CDR3 comprises 16 residues. Germline V CDR1 and CDR2: ENHRY, SYGVKD. The CDR3 nucleotides are TGTGCCATCAGTGGAAGGACTAGCGGGGAGACAGATACGCAGTATTTT. It codes for CAISGRTSGETDTQYF.

V and J are TRBV12-3 or TRBV12-4 and TRBJ2-2, with a possible D match to TRBD2 (5 bases). V lost 4 bases, J lost 5 bases, and 11 bases lay in between. The CDR3 runs to 14 residues. CDR3 nucleotides: TGTGCCAGCAGTTATTCGGGATGGACCGGGGAGCTGTTTTTT. Translated, it gives CASSYSGWTGELFF.

This chain joins TRBV9 and TRBJ1-1; D might be TRBD1 (5 bases). CDR1 and CDR2 from the germline V gene are SGDLS and YYNGEE. V was clipped by 4 bases and J by 1 base, with 11 bases between them. This CDR3 is built from 14 residues. The CDR3 sequence: CASSSGVRNTEAFF. DNA for the CDR3: TGTGCCAGCAGCTCGGGGGTCCGGAACACTGAAGCTTTCTTT.

The chain combines TRBV6-6 with TRBJ1-3; 7 bases are shared with TRBD1. This CDR3 has 15 residues. V dropped 6 bases and J dropped 4; count of bases not matched to a gene: 9. Looked up from germline, CDR1 is MNHNY and CDR2 is SVGAGI (reference sequence). For the CDR3, the DNA is TGTGCCAGCAGCCCCGAGGGGGCAGGGGGAAACACCATATATTTT. It codes for CASSPEGAGGNTIYF.

The chain joins TRBV4-1 to TRBJ1-4, with TRBD1 as a possible D gene (5 bases). CDR3 length: 15 amino acids. With 7 bases removed from V and 5 bases from J, the gap between germline ends came to 17 bases. Per germline, CDR1 MGHRA and CDR2 YSYEKL. The CDR3, as DNA: TGCGCCAGCACCCCATTGGGGGGAAGGAATGAAAAACTGTTTTTT. It yields the protein CASTPLGGRNEKLFF.

The chain links TRBV7-2 to TRBJ2-7; TRBD1 aligns across 7 bases. Near its end, the DNA agrees better with TRBJ2-5, so the J call may be wrong. Germline V gives CDR1 SGHTA, CDR2 FQGNSA. This CDR3 comprises 14 residues. In DNA, the CDR3 is TGTGCCAGCAGCTATAACAGGGGTGTGGAGACCCAGTACTTC. Protein product: CASSYNRGVETQYF.

The CDR3 here is CASSLPGDSFSYEQYF. CDR3 DNA: TGTGCCAGCAGTTTGCCCGGCGACAGCTTCTCCTACGAGCAGTACTTC. The chain couples TRBV28 to TRBJ2-7; tentative D call: TRBD1 (5 bases). V shed 3 bases and J shed 0 bases, with 15 bases lying between them. Per the germline V gene, CDR1 is MDHEN and CDR2 is SYDVKM. CDR3 size: 16 residues.

CDR3: CASSFSGDTADTQYF. CDR3 DNA sequence: TGTGCCAGCAGTTTTAGCGGGGATACTGCAGATACGCAGTATTTT. The J gene is TRBJ2-3, the V gene TRBV7-3; TRBD2 agrees at 8 bases. The CDR3 has 15 residues. Germline assignment: CDR1 SGHTA and CDR2 FQGTGA. V lost 6 bases to trimming and J lost 4 bases; unmatched junction nucleotides: 9. Full variable domain (missing parts from reference TRBV7-3 and TRBJ2-3): GAGVSQTPSNKVTEKGKYVELRCDPISGHTALYWYRQSLGQGPEFLIYFQGTGAADDSGLPNDRFFAVRPEGSVSTLKIQRTERGDSAVYLCASSFSGDTADTQYFGPGTRLTVL.

The chain is built from TRBV7-2 and TRBJ2-5; 9 bases match TRBD1. With 5 bases clipped from V and 9 bases from J, the junction kept 7 bases outside the gene matches. The germline CDR1 and CDR2 sequences are SGHTA and FQGNSA. The CDR3 spans 13 residues. CDR3 region: CASSPDRGWPQYF. The DNA for the CDR3 is TGTGCCAGCAGCCCGGACAGGGGATGGCCCCAGTACTTC. Full variable domain (outside the CDR3, taken from reference TRBV7-2 and TRBJ2-5): GAGVSQSPSNKVTEKGKDVELRCDPISGHTALYWYRQSLGQGLEFLIYFQGNSAPDKSGLPSDRFSAERTGGSVSTLTIQRTQQEDSAVYLCASSPDRGWPQYFGPGTRLLVL.

The rearrangement joins TRBV5-1 to TRBJ1-2; D possibly corresponds to TRBD1 (5 bases). Trimming cost V 2 bases and J 6 bases, with 17 bases left between them. Germline V lookup: CDR1 SGHRS, CDR2 YFSETQ. This CDR3 has 15 amino acids. The CDR3 is CASSFGGHPKDGYTF. The DNA for the CDR3 is TGCGCCAGCAGCTTTGGGGGTCACCCTAAGGATGGCTACACCTTC.

This clonotype appeared a few times. The chain is built from TRBV28 and TRBJ2-1; unclear D gene. From germline, CDR1 is MDHEN and CDR2 SYDVKM. With 6 bases removed from V and 2 bases from J, the gap between germline ends came to 11 bases. This CDR3 has 14 residues. CDR3 coding DNA: TGTGCCAGCAGCAAGGCCAGTACCTACAATGAGCAGTTCTTC. It specifies CASSKASTYNEQFF. The variable domain in full, with the rest retrieved from reference TRBV28 and TRBJ2-1, is DVKVTQSSRYLVKRTGEKVFLECVQDMDHENMFWYRQDPGLGLRLIYFSYDVKMKEKGDIPEGYSVSREKKERFSLILESASTNQTSMYLCASSKASTYNEQFFGPGTRLTVL.

This clonotype was observed a single time. This chain links TRBV4-1 with TRBJ2-1; 10 positions match TRBD2. Germline V gene sequence: CDR1 MGHRA, CDR2 YSYEKL. V was clipped by 0 bases and J by 4 bases; unmatched bases: 9. The CDR3 length is 18 residues. The CDR3 reads CASSQDGRASGGYNEQFF. The CDR3 DNA reads as TGCGCCAGCAGCCAAGATGGTCGCGCTAGCGGGGGATACAATGAGCAGTTCTTC.

The sample holds a few counts of this clonotype. The rearrangement joins TRBV7-9 to TRBJ1-4, with no clear D. The CDR3 covers 13 residues. CDR1 is SEHNR and CDR2 is FQNEAQ in the germline V gene (reference sequence). The V gene lost 6 bases and the J gene lost 4 bases, with 9 bases spanning the gap. Written as DNA, the CDR3 is TGTGCCAGCAGTCGTGAGCGTAATGAAAAACTGTTTTTT. Translated: CASSRERNEKLFF. Combining the CDR3 with reference TRBV7-9 and TRBJ1-4 gives the whole variable domain DTGVSQNPRHKITKRGQNVTFRCDPISEHNRLYWYRQTLGQGPEFLTYFQNEAQLEKSRLLSDRFSAERPKGSFSTLEIQRTEQGDSAMYLCASSRERNEKLFFGSGTQLSVL.

Only a few counts were recorded for this clonotype. The V gene is TRBV27, the J gene TRBJ1-2, with D tentatively TRBD1 (5 bases). CDR1 and CDR2 (germline): MNHEY, SMNVEV (reference sequence). Trimming pared 7 bases from V and 8 bases from J, leaving 20 bases between. The CDR3 has 14 amino acids. The CDR3 DNA sequence: TGTGCCAGCAAAAGGGTCGGGGCGTCGGAGGGCTACACCTTC. Encoded protein: CASKRVGASEGYTF.

This clonotype was detected only a few times. The chain has TRBV7-3 and TRBJ2-3, with 12 bases that match TRBD2. Germline CDR1 and CDR2: SGHTA and FQGTGA. This CDR3 is 16 amino acids long. With V trimmed by 3 bases and J by 4 bases, 5 bases remained unmatched. The CDR3 loop reads CASSFRLAGGADTQYF. CDR3 in DNA: TGTGCCAGCAGCTTTCGCCTAGCGGGAGGGGCAGATACGCAGTATTTT. Filled out from reference TRBV7-3 and TRBJ2-3, the complete variable domain reads GAGVSQTPSNKVTEKGKYVELRCDPISGHTALYWYRQSLGQGPEFLIYFQGTGAADDSGLPNDRFFAVRPEGSVSTLKIQRTERGDSAVYLCASSFRLAGGADTQYFGPGTRLTVL.

The V and J genes are TRBV20-1 and TRBJ1-2; D is perhaps TRBD1 (5 bases). CDR1 DFQATT and CDR2 SNEGSKA come from the germline V gene (reference sequence). This CDR3 has 12 amino acids. Trimming took 4 bases from V and 4 from J, leaving 10 bases between them. The CDR3: CSAKLGTYGYTF. CDR3 sequence (DNA): TGCAGTGCTAAGTTGGGGACCTATGGCTACACCTTC.

This clonotype came up a few times. This chain links TRBV6-5 with TRBJ2-4; D perhaps matches TRBD2 (7 bases). This CDR3 region has 14 residues. Trimming pared 0 bases from V and 7 bases from J, leaving 10 bases between. The germline V gene has CDR1 MNHEY and CDR2 SVGAGI. For the CDR3, the DNA is TGTGCCAGCAGTTACTCGGGGGGGGCCAACATTCAGTACTTC. This gives the protein CASSYSGGANIQYF.

This chain links TRBV12-3 or TRBV12-4 with TRBJ1-3; 7 positions match TRBD1. This CDR3 comprises 18 residues. The J segment lost 2 bases and the V segment lost 2 bases, leaving 12 bases of the junction unmatched. The CDR3 nucleotides read TGTGCCAGCAGTTTATACCCAGGGGGGCTGAAGGCTGGAAACACCATATATTTT. This codes for CASSLYPGGLKAGNTIYF.

To note about this clonotype: The junction departs from germline at one end; a sequencing error may be responsible. J is TRBJ2-5 and V is TRBV10-3, with D perhaps matching TRBD1 or TRBD2 (5 bases each). The CDR3 spans 13 residues. CDR1 is ENHRY and CDR2 is SYGVKD in the germline V gene. The chain's CDR3 is CAISDKGRETRYF. CDR3 sequence (DNA): TGTGCCATCAGTGATAAGGGCAGGGAGACCCGGTACTTC.

This clonotype was counted between two and nine times. The gene calls are TRBV10-3 and TRBJ1-2; D remains ambiguous. The CDR3 runs 13 residues. Deletions cut 10 bases from V and 6 bases from J, with 18 bases between. The germline V gene encodes CDR1 ENHRY and CDR2 SYGVKD. The CDR3 region has the DNA TGTGCCACCTACTGGGGAGGGTTGCATGGCTACACCTTC. This encodes CATYWGGLHGYTF.

The J gene is TRBJ2-3, the V gene TRBV9; 9 bases are a match to TRBD2. J was trimmed by 2 bases and V by 0 bases; bases with no gene match: 4. The CDR3 spans 16 residues. Germline lookup yields CDR1 SGDLS and CDR2 YYNGEE. The CDR3 loop is CASSVGGGGLTDTQYF. The CDR3 nucleotides read TGTGCCAGCAGCGTAGGCGGGGGGGGTCTCACAGATACGCAGTATTTT.

The CDR3 DNA sequence: TGTGCCAGCAGCTTTGCAGGGGGATACACTGAAGCTTTCTTT. Amino acids: CASSFAGGYTEAFF. The chain is built from TRBV12-3 or TRBV12-4 and TRBJ1-1; TRBD1 agrees at 7 bases. This CDR3 spans 14 amino acids. V shed 6 bases and J 3 bases; nucleotides not matched to a gene: 7.

The rearrangement links TRBV6-6 to TRBJ2-1; possible D gene TRBD1, 6 bases. The CDR3 length is 14 residues. Germline values: CDR1 MNHNY, CDR2 SVGAGI (reference sequence). Trimming removed 4 bases from V and 5 bases from J, with 12 bases in between. The CDR3 spells CASSSEGVHNEQFF. CDR3 DNA sequence: TGTGCCAGCAGTTCAGAGGGGGTCCACAATGAGCAGTTCTTC.

This clonotype was counted between two and nine times. This chain uses TRBV2 with TRBJ1-4; D is unclear. Trimming stripped 3 bases from V and 14 bases from J, with 13 bases between. The CDR3 spans 12 residues. Germline-derived CDR1 and CDR2 are SNHLY and FYNNEI. In DNA form, the CDR3 reads TGTGCCAGCAGTGACCCTCGCGGACGGCTGTTTTTT. Its protein is CASSDPRGRLFF.

This clonotype was found a few times. A junction end diverges from the germline sequence, so it may reflect a read error. This sequence joins TRBV7-9 and TRBJ1-4, with D tentatively TRBD1 (6 bases). CDR1 and CDR2 (germline): SEHNR, FQNEAQ (reference sequence). The CDR3 spans 14 residues. The CDR3 DNA is TGTGCCAGCGGGGGGCCAACAACTAATGAAAAACTGCTTTTT. Its translation: CASGGPTTNEKLLF.

This clonotype was counted only a few times. The rearrangement uses TRBV20-1 and TRBJ1-1; D unresolved. Per germline, CDR1 DFQATT and CDR2 SNEGSKA (reference sequence). This CDR3 spans 13 amino acids. V was clipped by 2 bases and J by 6 bases, with 13 bases between them. CDR3 sequence: CSARTDVGAEAFF. CDR3 DNA: TGCAGTGCTAGAACGGACGTCGGGGCTGAAGCTTTCTTT.

Only a few counts were recorded for this clonotype. V is TRBV7-9 and J is TRBJ1-1; the D gene is possibly TRBD1 (6 bases). The CDR3 extends over 14 amino acids. The germline CDR1 and CDR2 sequences are SEHNR and FQNEAQ (reference sequence). V was clipped by 5 bases and J by 6 bases, with 16 bases between them. CDR3 DNA sequence: TGTGCCAGCAGCCTAGGGCTGACAGGTTCTGAAGCTTTCTTT. The encoded protein is CASSLGLTGSEAFF.

This clonotype was seen more than once but under ten times. The V gene is TRBV3-1, the J gene TRBJ2-5; 8 nucleotides line up with TRBD2. The germline CDR1 and CDR2 sequences are LGHDT and YNNKEL (reference sequence). CDR3 length: 14 residues. The ends lost 1 base at V and 4 bases at J; junction bases unmatched: 2. CDR3 DNA: TGTGCCAGCAGCCAAGCGGGGGGGCCAGAGACCCAGTACTTC. Its translation: CASSQAGGPETQYF.